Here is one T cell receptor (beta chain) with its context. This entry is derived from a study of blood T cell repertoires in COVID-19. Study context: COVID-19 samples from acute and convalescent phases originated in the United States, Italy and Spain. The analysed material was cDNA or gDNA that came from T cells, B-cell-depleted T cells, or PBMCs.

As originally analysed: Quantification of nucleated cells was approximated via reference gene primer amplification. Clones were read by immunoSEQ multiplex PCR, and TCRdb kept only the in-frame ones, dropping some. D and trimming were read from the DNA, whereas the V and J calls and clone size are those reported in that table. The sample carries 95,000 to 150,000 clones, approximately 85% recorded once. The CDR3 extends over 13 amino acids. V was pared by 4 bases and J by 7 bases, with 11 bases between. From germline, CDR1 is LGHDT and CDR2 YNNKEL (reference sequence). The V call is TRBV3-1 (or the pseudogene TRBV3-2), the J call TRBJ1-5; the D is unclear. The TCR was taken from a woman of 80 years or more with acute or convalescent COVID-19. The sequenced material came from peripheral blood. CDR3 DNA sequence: TGTGCCAGCAGCCGCCTCGGGGAACAGCCCCAGCATTTT. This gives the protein CASSRLGEQPQHF.